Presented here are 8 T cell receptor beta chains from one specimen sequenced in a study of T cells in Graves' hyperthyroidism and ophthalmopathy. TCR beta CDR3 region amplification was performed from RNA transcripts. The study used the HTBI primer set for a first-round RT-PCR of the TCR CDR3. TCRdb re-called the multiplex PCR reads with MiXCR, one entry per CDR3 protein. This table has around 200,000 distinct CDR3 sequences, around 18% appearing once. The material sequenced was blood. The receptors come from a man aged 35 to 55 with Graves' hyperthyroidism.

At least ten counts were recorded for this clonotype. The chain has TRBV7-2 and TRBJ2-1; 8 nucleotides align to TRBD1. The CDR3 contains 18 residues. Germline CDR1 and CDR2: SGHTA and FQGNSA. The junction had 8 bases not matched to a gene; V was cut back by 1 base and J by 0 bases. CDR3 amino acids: CASSLEASGGPSYNEQFF. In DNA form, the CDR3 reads TGTGCCAGCAGCTTAGAGGCCTCAGGGGGCCCCTCCTACAATGAGCAGTTCTTC.

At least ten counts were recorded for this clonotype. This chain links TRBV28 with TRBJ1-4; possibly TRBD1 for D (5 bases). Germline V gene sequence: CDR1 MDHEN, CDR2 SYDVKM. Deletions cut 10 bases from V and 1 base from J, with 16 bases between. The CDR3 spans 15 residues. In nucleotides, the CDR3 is TGTGCCACCGACGGGACCGCCGAAACTAATGAAAAACTGTTTTTT. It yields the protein CATDGTAETNEKLFF. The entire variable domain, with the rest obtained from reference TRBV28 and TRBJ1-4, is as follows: DVKVTQSSRYLVKRTGEKVFLECVQDMDHENMFWYRQDPGLGLRLIYFSYDVKMKEKGDIPEGYSVSREKKERFSLILESASTNQTSMYLCATDGTAETNEKLFFGSGTQLSVL.

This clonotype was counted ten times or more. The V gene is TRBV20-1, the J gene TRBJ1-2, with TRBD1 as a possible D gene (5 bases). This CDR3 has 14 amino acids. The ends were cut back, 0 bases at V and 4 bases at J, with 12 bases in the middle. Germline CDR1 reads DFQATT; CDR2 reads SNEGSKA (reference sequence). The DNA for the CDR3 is TGCAGTGCTAGAGAGGCCTGGGGGATCTATGGCTACACCTTC. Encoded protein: CSAREAWGIYGYTF.

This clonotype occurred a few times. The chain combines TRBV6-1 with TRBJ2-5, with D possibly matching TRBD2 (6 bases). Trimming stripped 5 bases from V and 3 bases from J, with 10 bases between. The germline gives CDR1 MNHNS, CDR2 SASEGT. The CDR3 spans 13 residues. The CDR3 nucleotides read TGTGCCAGCAGTCTGGCGGGGAAAGAGACCCAGTACTTC. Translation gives CASSLAGKETQYF.

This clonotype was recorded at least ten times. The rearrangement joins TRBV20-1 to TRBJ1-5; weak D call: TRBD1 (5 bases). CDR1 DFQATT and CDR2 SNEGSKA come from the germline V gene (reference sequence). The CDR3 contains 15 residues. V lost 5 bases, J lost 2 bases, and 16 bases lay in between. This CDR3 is CSAPRGDVGNQPQHF. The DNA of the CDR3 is TGCAGTGCTCCACGCGGGGACGTAGGCAATCAGCCCCAGCATTTT.

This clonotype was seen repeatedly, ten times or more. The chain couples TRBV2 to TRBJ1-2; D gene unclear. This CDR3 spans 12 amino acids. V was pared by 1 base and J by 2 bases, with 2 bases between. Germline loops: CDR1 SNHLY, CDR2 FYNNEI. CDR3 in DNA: TGTGCCAGCAGTGAAGGCAACTATGGCTACACCTTC. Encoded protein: CASSEGNYGYTF. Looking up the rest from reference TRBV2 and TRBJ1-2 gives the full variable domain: EPEVTQTPSHQVTQMGQEVILRCVPISNHLYFYWYRQILGQKVEFLVSFYNNEISEKSEIFDDQFSVERPDGSNFTLKIRSTKLEDSAMYFCASSEGNYGYTFGSGTRLTVV.

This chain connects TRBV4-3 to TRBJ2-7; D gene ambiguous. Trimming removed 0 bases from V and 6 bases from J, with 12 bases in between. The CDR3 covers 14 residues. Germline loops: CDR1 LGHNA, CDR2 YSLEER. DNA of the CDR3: TGCGCCAGCAGCCAAGAGGAAGAAACGATCGAGCAGTACTTC. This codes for CASSQEEETIEQYF.

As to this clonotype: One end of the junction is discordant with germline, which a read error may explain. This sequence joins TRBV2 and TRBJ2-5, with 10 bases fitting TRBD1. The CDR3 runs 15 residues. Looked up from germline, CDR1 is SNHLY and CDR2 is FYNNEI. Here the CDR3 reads CAGSFDRGRGETQYF. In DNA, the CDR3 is TGTGCCGGCAGTTTTGACAGGGGGCGAGGAGAGACCCAGTACTTC.